One and the same sample provided the 24 T cell receptor beta chains below, sequenced in a study of shared clonotypes between healthy human individuals. Naive CD8 cells were CD45RO-negative, positively selected for CCR7, excluding terminally differentiated effector memory CD45RA+ cells. Method: immunoSEQ multiplex PCR; TCRdb's copy keeps in-frame clones and lacks some. The sample carries about 600,000 clones, roughly 98% recorded once. The sequenced material came from naive CD8+ T cells sorted from blood. These TCRs come from a man between 25 and 39 years old in good health.

The CDR3 DNA sequence: TGTGCCAGCAGCTTAGGGACCGAGCAGTACTTC. As protein: CASSLGTEQYF. The genes are TRBV7-9 and TRBJ2-7; no reliable D call. The CDR3 is 11 amino acids. Germline loops: CDR1 SEHNR, CDR2 FQNEAQ (reference sequence). Trimming cost V 1 base and J 6 bases, with 4 bases left between them.

V usage is TRBV7-9 and J usage is TRBJ1-4; 7 bases agree with TRBD1. From germline, CDR1 is SEHNR and CDR2 FQNEAQ (reference sequence). This CDR3 has 19 residues. V shed 6 bases, J shed 0 bases, and the junction held 16 bases outside the gene matches. CDR3 region: CASSQDMTGQHATNEKLFF. The CDR3 region has the DNA TGTGCCAGCAGTCAAGACATGACGGGACAGCATGCAACTAATGAAAAACTGTTTTTT.

V is TRBV27 and J is TRBJ2-7, with D possibly called TRBD1 or TRBD2 (5 bases each). The V and J ends lost 6 bases and 3 bases respectively, with 12 bases between them. Germline V gene sequence: CDR1 MNHEY, CDR2 SMNVEV (reference sequence). The CDR3 has 13 residues. The CDR3 loop is CASSWGYLYEQYF. CDR3 nucleotides: TGTGCCAGCAGCTGGGGGTATCTCTACGAGCAGTACTTC.

The V and J genes are TRBV29-1 and TRBJ1-1; weak D call: TRBD1 (6 bases). Germline V gene lookup returns CDR1 SQVTM and CDR2 ANQGSEA. The CDR3 extends over 11 amino acids. Trimming pared 3 bases from V and 8 bases from J, leaving 10 bases between. The CDR3 sequence: CSVDLRGEAFF. DNA for the CDR3: TGCAGCGTTGATCTGAGGGGGGAAGCTTTCTTT.

V and J are TRBV27 and TRBJ2-7; D unresolved. There are 21 residues in the CDR3. Trimming cost V 3 bases and J 0 bases, with 30 bases left between them. Per germline, CDR1 MNHEY and CDR2 SMNVEV (reference sequence). The CDR3 DNA reads TGTGCCAGCAGTTTCCTCGTACCTCCACCGGTACAGCTCCCGAGCTCCTACGAGCAGTACTTC. Amino acids: CASSFLVPPPVQLPSSYEQYF.

The chain uses TRBV27 and TRBJ1-2; D unclear. The CDR3 extends over 15 amino acids. Germline CDR1 MNHEY, CDR2 SMNVEV (reference sequence). V lost 2 bases and J lost 2, with 12 bases in between. In DNA, the CDR3 is TGTGCCAGCAGTTTAAGTCTTTCGGTGAACTATGGCTACACCTTC. Its translation is CASSLSLSVNYGYTF.

Comments on this clone: A junction boundary mismatches the germline segment, possibly from a read error. The chain recombines TRBV7-7 with TRBJ2-1, with D possibly being TRBD2 (5 bases). Germline V gives CDR1 SSHAT, CDR2 FNYEAQ (reference sequence). The CDR3 is 13 residues long. The CDR3 DNA is TGTGCTAGCAGCTTAGCGCGCGGGAATGAGCAGTTCTTC. This translates into CASSLARGNEQFF. The complete variable domain, with remaining parts taken from reference TRBV7-7 and TRBJ2-1, reads GAGVSQSPRYKVTKRGQDVTLRCDPISSHATLYWYQQALGQGPEFLTYFNYEAQPDKSGLPSDRFSAERPEGSISTLTIQRTEQRDSAMYRCASSLARGNEQFFGPGTRLTVL.

This chain links TRBV5-1 with TRBJ2-7; TRBD1 matches 7 bases. CDR1 is SGHRS, CDR2 YFSETQ, per germline. The V segment lost 4 bases and the J segment 3 bases; nucleotides outside the gene matches: 7. The CDR3 contains 14 residues. CDR3 coding DNA: TGCGCCAGCAGCGAGGACAGGAGCTACTACGAGCAGTACTTC. This sequence encodes CASSEDRSYYEQYF.

The chain couples TRBV7-6 to TRBJ2-3, with D unresolved. CDR1 SGHVS and CDR2 FNYEAQ come from the germline V gene. Trimming removed 0 bases at V and 0 bases at J, with 7 bases between. CDR3 length: 15 residues. This CDR3 is CASSLAGPSTDTQYF. CDR3 in DNA: TGTGCCAGCAGCTTAGCGGGCCCTAGCACAGATACGCAGTATTTT.

The chain combines TRBV7-7 with TRBJ2-3; D is perhaps TRBD2 (6 bases). Per germline, CDR1 SSHAT and CDR2 FNYEAQ (reference sequence). The CDR3 contains 15 residues. V was pared by 5 bases and J by 2 bases, with 14 bases between. CDR3 nucleotides: TGTGCCAGCAGCCGAAGCGGGTCGGTCACAGATACGCAGTATTTT. As protein: CASSRSGSVTDTQYF.

The chain recombines TRBV4-1 with TRBJ2-7, with 11 bases lining up with TRBD2. This CDR3 comprises 16 residues. The germline V gene has CDR1 MGHRA and CDR2 YSYEKL. Trimming took 4 bases from V and 0 from J; bases not matched to a gene: 5. DNA of the CDR3: TGCGCCAGCAGCCTACTAGCGGGAGCCGTCTCCTACGAGCAGTACTTC. Encoded protein: CASSLLAGAVSYEQYF.

This sequence joins TRBV13 and TRBJ1-4; D is possibly TRBD1 (6 bases). With 5 bases removed from V and 4 bases from J, the gap between germline ends came to 14 bases. Germline V gene data show CDR1 as PRHDT and CDR2 as FYEKMQ (reference sequence). This CDR3 is 15 amino acids long. The CDR3 protein is CASSKRQVLNEKLFF. The DNA of the CDR3 is TGTGCCAGCAGCAAACGACAGGTACTTAATGAAAAACTGTTTTTT.

The CDR3 DNA reads as TGTGCCATCAGTGAGATTGGAGGGCGGTTGAACACCGGGGAGCTGTTTTTT. Its translation: CAISEIGGRLNTGELFF. The genes are TRBV10-3 and TRBJ2-2; D may be TRBD2 (6 bases). Germline V lookup: CDR1 ENHRY, CDR2 SYGVKD. The CDR3 totals 17 residues. V shed 2 bases and J shed 1 base, with 14 bases lying between them.

CDR3 nucleotide sequence: TGTGCCAGCAGTTACCTAGGGGGGCTGGACACTGAAGCTTTCTTT. Its protein product is CASSYLGGLDTEAFF. The chain carries TRBV6-5 and TRBJ1-1, with a weak D call TRBD1 (6 bases). Germline CDR1 is MNHEY and CDR2 is SVGAGI. Trimming cost V 2 bases and J 3 bases, with 13 bases left between them. The CDR3 spans 15 residues.

The genes are TRBV30 and TRBJ1-4, with D possibly TRBD1 on 6 matching bases. This CDR3 spans 15 amino acids. CDR1 is GTSNPN and CDR2 is SVGIG in the germline V gene (reference sequence). With 0 bases removed from V and 3 bases from J, the gap between germline ends came to 11 bases. Here the CDR3 reads CAWSVQGSANEKLFF. The CDR3 DNA reads TGTGCCTGGAGTGTACAGGGATCGGCTAATGAAAAACTGTTTTTT.

This chain connects TRBV5-1 to TRBJ2-5; D gene ambiguous. This CDR3 contains 12 residues. Between the trimmed V and J ends, which lost 2 bases and 5 bases, there was a span of 7 bases. Looked up from germline, CDR1 is SGHRS and CDR2 is YFSETQ. CDR3 loop: CASSFWGETQYF. In DNA form, the CDR3 reads TGCGCCAGCAGCTTTTGGGGTGAGACCCAGTACTTC. The whole variable domain, remainder taken from reference TRBV5-1 and TRBJ2-5, is KAGVTQTPRYLIKTRGQQVTLSCSPISGHRSVSWYQQTPGQGLQFLFEYFSETQRNKGNFPGRFSGRQFSNSRSEMNVSTLELGDSALYLCASSFWGETQYFGPGTRLLVL.

For the CDR3, the DNA is TGTGCCACCAGCAGTACCCAGCAGGGGAACACTGAAGCTTTCTTT. This sequence encodes CATSSTQQGNTEAFF. The chain recombines TRBV15 with TRBJ1-1; D is perhaps TRBD1 (5 bases). The CDR3 is made up of 15 amino acids. Trimming cost V 3 bases and J 1 base, with 12 bases left between them. Germline V gives CDR1 LNHNV, CDR2 YYDKDF (reference sequence). The full variable domain, with the rest looked up from reference TRBV15 and TRBJ1-1, is DAMVIQNPRYQVTQFGKPVTLSCSQTLNHNVMYWYQQKSSQAPKLLFHYYDKDFNNEADTPDNFQSRRPNTSFCFLDIRSPGLGDTAMYLCATSSTQQGNTEAFFGQGTRLTVV.

V usage is TRBV7-9 and J usage is TRBJ2-7; maybe TRBD1 (6 bases). V lost 1 base, J lost 5 bases, and 9 bases lay in between. CDR1 SEHNR and CDR2 FQNEAQ come from the germline V gene (reference sequence). This CDR3 region has 13 residues. This CDR3 reads CASSLGHRDEQYF. The CDR3 DNA sequence: TGTGCCAGCAGCTTAGGTCACAGGGACGAGCAGTACTTC. Based on the CDR3 plus reference TRBV7-9 and TRBJ2-7, the full variable domain is DTGVSQNPRHKITKRGQNVTFRCDPISEHNRLYWYRQTLGQGPEFLTYFQNEAQLEKSRLLSDRFSAERPKGSFSTLEIQRTEQGDSAMYLCASSLGHRDEQYFGPGTRLTVT.

This clone was seen only once. This rearrangement joins TRBV7-9 to TRBJ2-6; D may be TRBD1 (5 bases). The germline V gene encodes CDR1 SEHNR and CDR2 FQNEAQ (reference sequence). V was shortened by 8 bases and J by 0 bases, with 14 bases between the two germline ends. The CDR3 has 16 amino acids. CDR3 in DNA: TGTGCCAGCTATGGACACAGCCCCTCTGGGGCCAACGTCCTGACTTTC. The encoded protein is CASYGHSPSGANVLTF.

The chain uses TRBV6-1 and TRBJ2-5; no firm D call. Germline V lookup: CDR1 MNHNS, CDR2 SASEGT. CDR3 length: 13 residues. With 7 bases removed from V and 2 bases from J, the gap between germline ends came to 11 bases. The CDR3 here is CASITTEQETQYF. The CDR3 region has the DNA TGTGCCAGCATTACGACGGAGCAAGAGACCCAGTACTTC.

In regard to this clone: A read error may account for a junction end that differs from germline. The chain combines TRBV9 with TRBJ2-7; D is ambiguous. The CDR3 has 8 amino acids. Germline CDR1 is SGDLS and CDR2 is YYNGEE. CDR3 in DNA: TGTGCCAGCAGCGCGTTAGGCTTC. This encodes CASSALGF.

Note on this clone: Other nucleotide sequences in the sample specify the same CDR3. The CDR3 sequence: CAISESGETQYF. CDR3 bases: TGTGCCATCAGTGAGTCGGGGGAGACCCAGTACTTC. The V and J genes are TRBV10-3 and TRBJ2-5; D uncertain. Germline CDR1 ENHRY, CDR2 SYGVKD. The V end lost 0 bases, the J end lost 5 bases, and 4 bases lay between the germline ends. CDR3 size: 12 residues.

The J gene is TRBJ2-5, the V gene TRBV6-1; 8 bases match TRBD1. The CDR3 totals 14 residues. Germline assignment: CDR1 MNHNS and CDR2 SASEGT. Germline trimming cut 4 bases from V and 12 bases from J; bases unmatched to any gene: 13. The CDR3 loop reads CASSGDRYDRGEYF. The CDR3 nucleotides read TGTGCCAGCAGTGGGGACAGGTACGACAGAGGGGAGTACTTC.

The rearrangement uses TRBV27 and TRBJ2-7, with 9 bases that match TRBD2. V shed 5 bases, J shed 2 bases, and the junction held 10 bases outside the gene matches. CDR1 and CDR2 from the germline V gene are MNHEY and SMNVEV (reference sequence). The CDR3 is 16 residues long. The CDR3 nucleotides are TGTGCCAGCAGTGAAACCCGGACTAGCGCAGCCTACGAGCAGTACTTC. As protein: CASSETRTSAAYEQYF.